The 15 T cell receptor beta chains below all came from one sample that was sequenced in a study of shared clonotypes between healthy human individuals (dated by TCRdb to the early 2020s). The library came from the immunoSEQ multiplex PCR assay. This immuneACCESS table, as held by TCRdb, lists in-frame sequences with V and J called but not all clones. Of the missing ones, under half trace to an unresolved V gene in checked studies; the others have no known cause. The sample yields roughly 170,000 clones; roughly 70% were counted once. The ten biggest clones cover over 9.5% of the sample. The sample consisted of memory CD4+ T cells sorted from blood. The sample's cell subset or site label, in plain terms: CD45RA-negative fraction. Receptors originate from a man aged 30 to 39 in good health.

The chain is built from TRBV11-2 and TRBJ1-2, with D possibly TRBD1 on 5 matching bases. Per germline, CDR1 SGHAT and CDR2 FQNNGV. CDR3 size: 15 residues. The V end was cut by 2 bases, the J end by 4 bases, with 14 bases between. This CDR3 reads CASSLLTDSRYGYTF. The CDR3 DNA sequence: TGTGCCAGCAGCTTACTCACAGACAGCCGCTATGGCTACACCTTC.

This clone was counted a few times. The chain couples TRBV6-5 to TRBJ2-7, with 10 nucleotides matching TRBD2. The CDR3 totals 15 residues. Trimming removed 0 bases from V and 4 bases from J; junction bases left unmatched: 3. Germline CDR1 and CDR2: MNHEY and SVGAGI. DNA of the CDR3: TGTGCCAGCAGTTACTCGATAGCGGGAGGTTACGAGCAGTACTTC. Translating gives CASSYSIAGGYEQYF.

The chain recombines TRBV7-8 with TRBJ2-7; 7 positions match TRBD2. Unmatched junction bases numbered 5, after V lost 3 bases and J lost 3 bases. This CDR3 is 14 amino acids long. Germline V gene data show CDR1 as SGHVS and CDR2 as FQNEAQ. CDR3 protein: CASSFPSGNYEQYF. The CDR3 DNA is TGTGCCAGCAGCTTTCCGAGCGGGAACTACGAGCAGTACTTC.

The CDR3 DNA reads as TGTGCCAGCAGCCAGGCGGGGGGAACCCAGTACTTC. This translates into CASSQAGGTQYF. The rearrangement links TRBV7-3 to TRBJ2-5; 8 positions match TRBD2. The CDR3 runs 12 residues. Germline trimming cut 5 bases from V and 8 bases from J; bases unmatched to any gene: 4. CDR1 and CDR2 (germline): SGHTA, FQGTGA.

This clone was picked up one time. The chain joins TRBV28 to TRBJ2-7; D is unresolved. Germline lookup yields CDR1 MDHEN and CDR2 SYDVKM. The CDR3 sequence is 11 residues long. Trimming removed 8 bases from V and 2 bases from J, with 7 bases in between. CDR3 nucleotides: TGTGCCAGCGCCCGTACCTACGAGCAGTACTTC. Translated, it gives CASARTYEQYF.

This clone was observed at least ten times. The rearrangement uses TRBV28 and TRBJ2-4; D unresolved. V was shortened by 7 bases and J by 5 bases, with 15 bases between the two germline ends. This CDR3 is built from 14 residues. Germline CDR1 reads MDHEN; CDR2 reads SYDVKM. CDR3 in amino acids: CASTISSIENIQYF. DNA for the CDR3: TGTGCCAGCACCATAAGCAGTATCGAAAACATTCAGTACTTC.

J is TRBJ2-2 and V is TRBV7-2; the D gene is possibly TRBD2 (6 bases). Trimming stripped 4 bases from V and 6 bases from J, with 12 bases between. Looked up from germline, CDR1 is SGHTA and CDR2 is FQGNSA. The CDR3 has 14 residues. The CDR3 sequence: CASSSEPGAGELFF. CDR3 sequence (DNA): TGTGCCAGCAGCTCAGAACCGGGGGCCGGGGAGCTGTTTTTT.

In its sample, this clone was seen once. The chain couples TRBV6-1 to TRBJ2-1, with 10 bases that match TRBD1. The germline gives CDR1 MNHNS, CDR2 SASEGT. V dropped 0 bases and J dropped 1; count of bases not matched to a gene: 12. CDR3 length equals 20 residues. CDR3 DNA sequence: TGTGCCAGCAGTGAAGCAGGAGGCGACAGGGGGCTAGGTTCCTACAATGAGCAGTTCTTC. It codes for CASSEAGGDRGLGSYNEQFF.

The V and J genes are TRBV9 and TRBJ2-1; the match to TRBD2 covers 9 bases. Germline loops: CDR1 SGDLS, CDR2 YYNGEE. The CDR3 totals 16 residues. The V and J ends lost 4 bases and 2 bases, in that order; junction bases with no gene match: 7. CDR3 nucleotides: TGTGCCAGCAGCCCATCGGGACTAGCAACCTACAATGAGCAGTTCTTC. This gives the protein CASSPSGLATYNEQFF.

The chain recombines TRBV5-5 with TRBJ2-1, with 8 bases fitting TRBD1. The CDR3 is 18 residues long. Germline assignment: CDR1 SGHKS and CDR2 YYEKEE (reference sequence). The V segment lost 0 bases and the J segment 1 base; nucleotides outside the gene matches: 9. The CDR3 region is CASSLAGGGQGSYNEQFF. CDR3 nucleotides: TGTGCCAGCAGCTTGGCGGGCGGTGGACAGGGATCCTACAATGAGCAGTTCTTC.

In this sample, this clone turned up many times. The gene calls are TRBV18 and TRBJ2-3; D gene uncertain. Germline V gene lookup returns CDR1 KGHSH and CDR2 LQKENI. Trimming cost V 3 bases and J 0 bases, with 4 bases left between them. The CDR3 contains 13 residues. As DNA, the CDR3 is TGTGCCAGCTCACCTTCTAGCACAGATACGCAGTATTTT. Protein: CASSPSSTDTQYF.

The J gene is TRBJ2-1, the V gene TRBV27, with 16 bases aligning to TRBD2. The V gene end was trimmed by 5 bases and the J gene end by 7 bases; junction bases not matched to a gene: 17. This CDR3 is 20 amino acids long. Germline V gene lookup returns CDR1 MNHEY and CDR2 SMNVEV (reference sequence). The CDR3 DNA reads TGTGCCAGCAGTATCACCCTTTATCCGGGACTAGCGGGAGGGCGGAATGAGCAGTTCTTC. Amino acid sequence: CASSITLYPGLAGGRNEQFF.

This clone was seen more than once but under ten times. This rearrangement joins TRBV2 to TRBJ2-7, with 7 bases aligning to TRBD1. Germline V CDR1 and CDR2: SNHLY, FYNNEI. J was trimmed by 6 bases and V by 7 bases; bases with no gene match: 9. The length of the CDR3 is 13 residues. Written as DNA, the CDR3 is TGTGCCAGCAACCGGGACAGAGGCCTCGAGCAGTACTTC. This codes for CASNRDRGLEQYF. Together with reference TRBV2 and TRBJ2-7, the CDR3 gives the full variable domain: EPEVTQTPSHQVTQMGQEVILRCVPISNHLYFYWYRQILGQKVEFLVSFYNNEISEKSEIFDDQFSVERPDGSNFTLKIRSTKLEDSAMYFCASNRDRGLEQYFGPGTRLTVT.

This clone was recorded once. The chain has TRBV5-6 and TRBJ1-2, with TRBD1 matching over 12 bases. This CDR3 is built from 15 residues. Looked up from germline, CDR1 is SGHDT and CDR2 is YYEEEE. After removal of 3 bases from V and 4 bases from J, the junction contained 4 bases not matched to a gene. Here the CDR3 reads CASSWDRGRIYGYTF. DNA of the CDR3: TGTGCCAGCAGCTGGGACAGGGGGCGCATCTATGGCTACACCTTC.

Only a few counts were recorded for this clone. In the same sample, other DNA sequences code for this CDR3. V is TRBV20-1 and J is TRBJ1-1; D gene unclear. Germline CDR1 is DFQATT and CDR2 is SNEGSKA (reference sequence). V was pared by 1 base and J by 3 bases, with 3 bases between. This CDR3 has 11 residues. CDR3 in amino acids: CSARGDTEAFF. CDR3 in DNA: TGCAGTGCTAGAGGGGACACTGAAGCTTTCTTT.